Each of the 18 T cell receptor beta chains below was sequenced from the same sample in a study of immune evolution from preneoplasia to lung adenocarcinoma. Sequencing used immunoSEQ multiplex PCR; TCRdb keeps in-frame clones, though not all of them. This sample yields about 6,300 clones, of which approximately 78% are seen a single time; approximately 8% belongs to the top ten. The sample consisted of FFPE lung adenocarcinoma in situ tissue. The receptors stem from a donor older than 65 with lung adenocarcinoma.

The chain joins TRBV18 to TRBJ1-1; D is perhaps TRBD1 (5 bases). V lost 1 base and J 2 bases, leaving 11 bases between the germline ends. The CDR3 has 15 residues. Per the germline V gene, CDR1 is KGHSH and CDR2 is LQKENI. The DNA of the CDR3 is TGTGCCAGCTCACCACGGAGACAGAGTAACACTGAAGCTTTCTTT. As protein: CASSPRRQSNTEAFF.

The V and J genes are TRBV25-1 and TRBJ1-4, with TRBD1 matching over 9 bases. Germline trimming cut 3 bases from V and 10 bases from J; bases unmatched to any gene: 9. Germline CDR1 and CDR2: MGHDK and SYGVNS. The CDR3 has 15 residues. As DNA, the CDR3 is TGTGCCAGCAGTGATCGGACAGGGGCTTTTGGAAAACTGTTTTTT. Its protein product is CASSDRTGAFGKLFF.

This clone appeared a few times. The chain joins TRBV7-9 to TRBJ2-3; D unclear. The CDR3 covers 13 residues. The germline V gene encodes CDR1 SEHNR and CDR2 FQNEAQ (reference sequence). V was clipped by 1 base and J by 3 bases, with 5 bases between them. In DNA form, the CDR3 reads TGTGCCAGCAGCTTAGACAGTACAGATACGCAGTATTTT. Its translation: CASSLDSTDTQYF.

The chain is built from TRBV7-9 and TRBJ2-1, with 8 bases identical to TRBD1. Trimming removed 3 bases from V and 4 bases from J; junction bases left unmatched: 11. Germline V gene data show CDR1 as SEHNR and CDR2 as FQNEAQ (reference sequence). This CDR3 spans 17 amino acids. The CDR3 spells CASSFSTGQGFYNEQFF. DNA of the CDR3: TGTGCCAGCAGCTTTAGTACTGGACAGGGTTTTTACAATGAGCAGTTCTTC.

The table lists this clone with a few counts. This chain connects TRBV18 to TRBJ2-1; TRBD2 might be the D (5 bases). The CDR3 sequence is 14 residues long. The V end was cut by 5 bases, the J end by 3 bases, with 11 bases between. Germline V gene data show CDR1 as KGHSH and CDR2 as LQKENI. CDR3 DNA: TGTGCCAGCTCATCCTACGGGGACTACAATGAGCAGTTCTTC. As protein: CASSSYGDYNEQFF.

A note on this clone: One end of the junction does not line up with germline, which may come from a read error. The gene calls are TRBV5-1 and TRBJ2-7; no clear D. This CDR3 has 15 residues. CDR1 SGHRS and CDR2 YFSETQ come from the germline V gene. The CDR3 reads CASSLTHRVGYEQYF. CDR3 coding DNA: TGCGCCAGCAGCTTGACCCATCGGGTCGGATACGAGCAGTACTTT.

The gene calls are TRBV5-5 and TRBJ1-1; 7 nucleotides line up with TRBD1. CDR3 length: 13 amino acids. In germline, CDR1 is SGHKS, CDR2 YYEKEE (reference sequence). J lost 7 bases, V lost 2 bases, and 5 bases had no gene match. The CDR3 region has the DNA TGTGCCAGCAGCTTAGGACGGGACAGTGAAGCTTTCTTT. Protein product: CASSLGRDSEAFF.

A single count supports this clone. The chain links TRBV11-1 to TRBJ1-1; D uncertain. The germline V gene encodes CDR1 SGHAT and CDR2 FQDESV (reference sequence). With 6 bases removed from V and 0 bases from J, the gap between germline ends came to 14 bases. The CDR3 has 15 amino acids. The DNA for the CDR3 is TGTGCCAGCAGTCCACACCCACAAGTGAACACTGAAGCTTTCTTT. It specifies CASSPHPQVNTEAFF.

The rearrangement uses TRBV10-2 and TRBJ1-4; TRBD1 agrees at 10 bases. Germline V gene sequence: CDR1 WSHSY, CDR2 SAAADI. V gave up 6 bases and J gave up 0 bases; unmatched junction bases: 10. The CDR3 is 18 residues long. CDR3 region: CASRDRGRKVSTNEKLFF. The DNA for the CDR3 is TGCGCCAGCAGAGACAGGGGGCGAAAAGTTTCAACTAATGAAAAACTGTTTTTT.

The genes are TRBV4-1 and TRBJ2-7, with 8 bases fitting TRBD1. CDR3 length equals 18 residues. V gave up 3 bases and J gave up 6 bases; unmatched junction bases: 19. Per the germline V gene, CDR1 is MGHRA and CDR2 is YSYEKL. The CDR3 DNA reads TGCGCCAGCAGCCATCCCCAAGCCGGGACAGGAGGGGCCCGCGAGCAGTACTTC. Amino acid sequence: CASSHPQAGTGGAREQYF.

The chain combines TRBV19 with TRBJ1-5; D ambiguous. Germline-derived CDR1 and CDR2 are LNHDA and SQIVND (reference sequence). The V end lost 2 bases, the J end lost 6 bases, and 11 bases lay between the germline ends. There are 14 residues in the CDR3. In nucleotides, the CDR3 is TGTGCCAGTAGTATAAGGCAAGGCCTTCAGCCCCAGCATTTT. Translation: CASSIRQGLQPQHF. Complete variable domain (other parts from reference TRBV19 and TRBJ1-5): DGGITQSPKYLFRKEGQNVTLSCEQNLNHDAMYWYRQDPGQGLRLIYYSQIVNDFQKGDIAEGYSVSREKKESFPLTVTSAQKNPTAFYLCASSIRQGLQPQHFGDGTRLSIL.

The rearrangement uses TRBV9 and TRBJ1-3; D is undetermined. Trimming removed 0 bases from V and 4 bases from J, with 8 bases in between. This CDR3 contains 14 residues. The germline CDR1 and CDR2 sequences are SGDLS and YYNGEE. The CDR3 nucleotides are TGTGCCAGCAGCGTAGAGACACCCGGAAACACCATATATTTT. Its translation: CASSVETPGNTIYF.

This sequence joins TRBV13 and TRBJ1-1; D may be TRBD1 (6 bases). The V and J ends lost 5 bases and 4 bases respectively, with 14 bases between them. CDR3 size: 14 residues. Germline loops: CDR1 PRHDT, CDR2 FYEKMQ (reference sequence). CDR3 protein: CASSPTGAGTEAFF. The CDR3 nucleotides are TGTGCCAGCAGCCCCACGGGGGCCGGCACTGAAGCTTTCTTT.

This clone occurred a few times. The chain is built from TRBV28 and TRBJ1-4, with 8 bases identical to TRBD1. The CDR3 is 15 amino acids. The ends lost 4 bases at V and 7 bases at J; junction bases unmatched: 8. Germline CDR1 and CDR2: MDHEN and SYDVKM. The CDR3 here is CASSSPAGTGEKLFF. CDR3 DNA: TGTGCCAGCAGTTCACCAGCCGGGACAGGTGAAAAACTGTTTTTT.

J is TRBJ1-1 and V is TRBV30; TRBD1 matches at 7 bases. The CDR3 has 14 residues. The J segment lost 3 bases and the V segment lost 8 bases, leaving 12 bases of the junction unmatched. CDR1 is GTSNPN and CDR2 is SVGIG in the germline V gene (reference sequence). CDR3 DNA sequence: TGTGCCCACGTCCATAGACAGGGTGACACTGAAGCTTTCTTT. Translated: CAHVHRQGDTEAFF.

CDR3 sequence: CAWAQDTNYEQYF. As DNA, the CDR3 is TGTGCCTGGGCACAGGACACGAACTACGAGCAGTACTTC. The V and J genes are TRBV30 and TRBJ2-7, with D maybe TRBD1 (5 bases). Germline CDR1 and CDR2: GTSNPN and SVGIG (reference sequence). Trimming shortened V by 5 bases and J by 3 bases, and 14 bases separated the two germline ends. The CDR3 extends over 13 amino acids.

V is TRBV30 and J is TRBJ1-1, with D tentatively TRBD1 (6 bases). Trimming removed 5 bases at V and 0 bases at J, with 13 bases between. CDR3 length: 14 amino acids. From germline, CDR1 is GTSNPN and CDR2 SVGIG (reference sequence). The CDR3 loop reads CAWGGTTMNTEAFF. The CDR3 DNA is TGTGCCTGGGGGGGGACAACCATGAACACTGAAGCTTTCTTT. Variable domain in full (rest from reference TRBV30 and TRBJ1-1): SQTIHQWPATLVQPVGSPLSLECTVEGTSNPNLYWYRQAAGRGLQLLFYSVGIGQISSEVPQNLSASRPQDRQFILSSKKLLLSDSGFYLCAWGGTTMNTEAFFGQGTRLTVV.

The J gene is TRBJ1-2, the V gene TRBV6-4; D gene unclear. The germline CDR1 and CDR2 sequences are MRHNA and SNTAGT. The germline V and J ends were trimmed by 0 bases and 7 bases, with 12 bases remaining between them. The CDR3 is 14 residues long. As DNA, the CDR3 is TGTGCCAGCAGTGACTCTGAAGGGTCCTTTGGCTACACCTTC. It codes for CASSDSEGSFGYTF.